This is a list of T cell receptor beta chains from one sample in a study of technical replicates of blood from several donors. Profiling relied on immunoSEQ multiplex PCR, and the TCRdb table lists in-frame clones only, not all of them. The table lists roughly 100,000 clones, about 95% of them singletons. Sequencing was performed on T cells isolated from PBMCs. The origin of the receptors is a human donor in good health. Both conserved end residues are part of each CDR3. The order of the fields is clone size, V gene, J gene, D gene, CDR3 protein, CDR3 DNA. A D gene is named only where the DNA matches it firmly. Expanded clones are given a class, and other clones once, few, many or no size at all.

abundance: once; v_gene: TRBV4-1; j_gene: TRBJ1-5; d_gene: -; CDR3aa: CASSQEGAGQKPQHF; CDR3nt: TGCGCCAGCAGCCAAGAGGGGGCGGGTCAGAAGCCCCAGCATTTT
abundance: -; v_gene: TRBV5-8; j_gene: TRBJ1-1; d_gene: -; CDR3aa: CASSLQMNTEAFF; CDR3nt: TGTGCCAGCAGCTTGCAAATGAACACTGAAGCTTTCTTT
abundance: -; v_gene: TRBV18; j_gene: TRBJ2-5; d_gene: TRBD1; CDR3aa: CASSPSWDRGFETQYF; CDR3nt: TGTGCCAGCTCACCGTCGTGGGACAGGGGATTCGAGACCCAGTACTTC
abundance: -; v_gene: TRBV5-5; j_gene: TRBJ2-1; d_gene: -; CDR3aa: CASSLVEGSYNEQFF; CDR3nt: TGTGCCAGCAGCTTGGTTGAGGGCTCCTACAATGAGCAGTTCTTC
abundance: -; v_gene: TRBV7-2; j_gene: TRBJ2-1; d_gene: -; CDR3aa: CASRPTFYNEQFF; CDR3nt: TGTGCCAGCAGGCCCACATTCTACAATGAGCAGTTCTTC
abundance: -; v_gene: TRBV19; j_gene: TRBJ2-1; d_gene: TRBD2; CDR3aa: CASRSLGTSLSSYNEQFF; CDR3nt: TGTGCCAGTAGATCCCTTGGGACTAGCCTTAGCTCCTACAATGAGCAGTTCTTC
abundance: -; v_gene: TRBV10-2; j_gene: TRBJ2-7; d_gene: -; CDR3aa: CASSDLYEQYF; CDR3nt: TGCGCCAGCAGTGACCTCTACGAGCAGTACTTC
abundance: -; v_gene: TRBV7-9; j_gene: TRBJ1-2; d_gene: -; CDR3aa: CASSLQGRNYGYTF; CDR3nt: TGTGCCAGCAGCTTACAGGGAAGAAACTATGGCTACACCTTC
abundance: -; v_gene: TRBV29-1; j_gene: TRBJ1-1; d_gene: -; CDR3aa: CSAEGQTYEAFF; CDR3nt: TGCAGCGCCGAGGGACAAACTTACGAAGCTTTCTTT
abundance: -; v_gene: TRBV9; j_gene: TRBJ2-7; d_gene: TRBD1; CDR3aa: CASSVTGVGSYEQYF; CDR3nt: TGTGCCAGCAGCGTAACAGGGGTGGGCTCCTACGAGCAGTACTTC
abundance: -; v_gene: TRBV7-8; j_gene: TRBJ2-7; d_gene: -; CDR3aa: CASSWTQGSYEQYF; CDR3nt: TGTGCCAGCAGCTGGACACAGGGATCCTACGAGCAGTACTTC
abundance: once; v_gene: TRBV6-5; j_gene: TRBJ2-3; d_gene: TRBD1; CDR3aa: CASSGRGPTDTQYF; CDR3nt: TGTGCCAGCAGTGGCAGGGGGCCTACAGATACGCAGTATTTT